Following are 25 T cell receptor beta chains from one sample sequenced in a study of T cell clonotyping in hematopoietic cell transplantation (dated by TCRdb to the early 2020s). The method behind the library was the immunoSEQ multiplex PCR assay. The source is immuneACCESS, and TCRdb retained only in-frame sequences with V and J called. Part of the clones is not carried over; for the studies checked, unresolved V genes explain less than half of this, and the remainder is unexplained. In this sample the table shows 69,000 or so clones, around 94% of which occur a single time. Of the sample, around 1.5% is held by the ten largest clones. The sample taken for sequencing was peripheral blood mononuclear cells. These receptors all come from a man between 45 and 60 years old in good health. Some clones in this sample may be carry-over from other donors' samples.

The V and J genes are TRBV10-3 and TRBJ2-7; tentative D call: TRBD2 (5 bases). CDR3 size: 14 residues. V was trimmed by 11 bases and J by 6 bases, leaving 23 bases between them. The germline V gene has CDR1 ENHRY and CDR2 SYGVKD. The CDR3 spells CAAGLVEAAGEQYF. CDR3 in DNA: TGTGCCGCCGGCCTCGTTGAGGCGGCGGGCGAGCAGTACTTC.

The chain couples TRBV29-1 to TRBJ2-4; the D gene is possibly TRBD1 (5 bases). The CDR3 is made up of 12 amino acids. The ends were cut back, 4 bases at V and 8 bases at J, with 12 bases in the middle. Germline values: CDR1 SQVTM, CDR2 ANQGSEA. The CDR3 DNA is TGCAGCGTTGTTGTAGGGGCGGACATTCAGTACTTC. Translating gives CSVVVGADIQYF.

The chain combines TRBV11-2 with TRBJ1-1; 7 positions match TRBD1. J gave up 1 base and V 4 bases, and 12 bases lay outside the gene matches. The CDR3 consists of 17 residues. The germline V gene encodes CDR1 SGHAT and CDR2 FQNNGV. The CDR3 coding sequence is TGTGCCAGCAGCTCGACACAGGGGTCTGCGTGGAACACTGAAGCTTTCTTT. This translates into CASSSTQGSAWNTEAFF. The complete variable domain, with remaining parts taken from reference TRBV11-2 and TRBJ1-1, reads EAGVAQSPRYKIIEKRQSVAFWCNPISGHATLYWYQQILGQGPKLLIQFQNNGVVDDSQLPKDRFSAERLKGVDSTLKIQPAKLEDSAVYLCASSSTQGSAWNTEAFFGQGTRLTVV.

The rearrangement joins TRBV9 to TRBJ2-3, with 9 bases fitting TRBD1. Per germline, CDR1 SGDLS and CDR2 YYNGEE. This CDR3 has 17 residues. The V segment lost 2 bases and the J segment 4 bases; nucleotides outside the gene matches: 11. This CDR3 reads CASSVLGTGLSPDTQYF. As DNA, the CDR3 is TGTGCCAGCAGCGTCCTAGGGACAGGGTTAAGCCCAGATACGCAGTATTTT.

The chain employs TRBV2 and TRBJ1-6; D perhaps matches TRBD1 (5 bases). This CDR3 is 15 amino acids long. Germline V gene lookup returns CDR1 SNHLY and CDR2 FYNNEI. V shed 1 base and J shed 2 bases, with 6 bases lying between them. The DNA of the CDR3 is TGTGCCAGCAGTGAAGGGGGGGCCTATAATTCACCCCTCCACTTT. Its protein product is CASSEGGAYNSPLHF.

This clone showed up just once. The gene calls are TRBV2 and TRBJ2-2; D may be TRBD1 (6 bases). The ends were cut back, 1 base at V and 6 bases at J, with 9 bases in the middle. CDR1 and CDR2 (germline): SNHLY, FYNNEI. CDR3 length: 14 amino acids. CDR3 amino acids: CASSEVRGSGELFF. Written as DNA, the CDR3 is TGTGCCAGCAGTGAAGTCAGGGGATCCGGGGAGCTGTTTTTT. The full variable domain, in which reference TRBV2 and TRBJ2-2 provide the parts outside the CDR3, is EPEVTQTPSHQVTQMGQEVILRCVPISNHLYFYWYRQILGQKVEFLVSFYNNEISEKSEIFDDQFSVERPDGSNFTLKIRSTKLEDSAMYFCASSEVRGSGELFFGEGSRLTVL.

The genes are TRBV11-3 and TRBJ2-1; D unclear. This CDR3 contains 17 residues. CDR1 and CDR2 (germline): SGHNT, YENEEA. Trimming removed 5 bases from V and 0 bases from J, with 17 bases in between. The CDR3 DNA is TGTGCCAGCAGCCCCCTGGCAATCGACACCTCCTACAATGAGCAGTTCTTC. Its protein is CASSPLAIDTSYNEQFF. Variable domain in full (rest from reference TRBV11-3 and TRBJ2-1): EAGVVQSPRYKIIEKKQPVAFWCNPISGHNTLYWYLQNLGQGPELLIRYENEEAVDDSQLPKDRFSAERLKGVDSTLKIQPAELGDSAVYLCASSPLAIDTSYNEQFFGPGTRLTVL.

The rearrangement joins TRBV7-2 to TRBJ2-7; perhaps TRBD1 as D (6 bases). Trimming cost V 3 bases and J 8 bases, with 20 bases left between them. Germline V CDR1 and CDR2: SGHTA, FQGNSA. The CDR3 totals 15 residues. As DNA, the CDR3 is TGTGCCAGCAGCTTGATCCGGGACACCGTTGGCCAGCAGTACTTC. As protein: CASSLIRDTVGQQYF.

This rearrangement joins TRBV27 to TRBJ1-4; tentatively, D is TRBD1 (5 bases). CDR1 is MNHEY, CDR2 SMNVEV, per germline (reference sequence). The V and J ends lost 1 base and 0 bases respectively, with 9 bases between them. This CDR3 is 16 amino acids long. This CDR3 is CASSLFGGATNEKLFF. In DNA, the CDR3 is TGTGCCAGCAGTTTATTCGGGGGAGCAACTAATGAAAAACTGTTTTTT.

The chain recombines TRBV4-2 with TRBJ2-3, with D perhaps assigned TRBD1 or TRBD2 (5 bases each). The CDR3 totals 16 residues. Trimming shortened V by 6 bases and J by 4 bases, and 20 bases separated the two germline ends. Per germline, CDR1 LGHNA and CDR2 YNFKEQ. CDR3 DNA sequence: TGTGCCAGCAGACAACGGGACGATTACGGTGCAGATACGCAGTATTTT. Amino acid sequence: CASRQRDDYGADTQYF.

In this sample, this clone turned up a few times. The CDR3 loop reads CASSEAAGAQETQYF. The CDR3 nucleotides are TGTGCCAGCAGTGAAGCGGCGGGTGCCCAAGAGACCCAGTACTTC. V usage is TRBV6-1 and J usage is TRBJ2-5, with TRBD2 as a possible D gene (5 bases). Per germline, CDR1 MNHNS and CDR2 SASEGT. This CDR3 spans 15 amino acids. V lost 0 bases and J lost 1, with 9 bases in between.

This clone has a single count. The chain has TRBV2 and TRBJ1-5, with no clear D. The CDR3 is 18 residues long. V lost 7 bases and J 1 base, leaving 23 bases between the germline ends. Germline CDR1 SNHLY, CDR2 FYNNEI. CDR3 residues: CASTSRHLGLGSNQPQHF. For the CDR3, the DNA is TGTGCCAGCACCTCCCGACACCTGGGTCTCGGAAGCAATCAGCCCCAGCATTTT.

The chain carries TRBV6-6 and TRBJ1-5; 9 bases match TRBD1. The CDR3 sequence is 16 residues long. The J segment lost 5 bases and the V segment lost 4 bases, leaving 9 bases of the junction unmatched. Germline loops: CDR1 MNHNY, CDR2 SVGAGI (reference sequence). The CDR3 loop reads CASSSKTGGWDQPQHF. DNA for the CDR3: TGTGCCAGCAGTTCTAAGACAGGGGGATGGGATCAGCCCCAGCATTTT.

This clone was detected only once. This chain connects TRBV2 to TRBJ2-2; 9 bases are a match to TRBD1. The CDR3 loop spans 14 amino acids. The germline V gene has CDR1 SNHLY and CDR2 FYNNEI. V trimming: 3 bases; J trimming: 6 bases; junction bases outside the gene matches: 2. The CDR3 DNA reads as TGTGCCAGCAGTGAGGACAGGGGTGCCGGGGAGCTGTTTTTT. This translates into CASSEDRGAGELFF. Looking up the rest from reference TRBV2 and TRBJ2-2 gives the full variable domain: EPEVTQTPSHQVTQMGQEVILRCVPISNHLYFYWYRQILGQKVEFLVSFYNNEISEKSEIFDDQFSVERPDGSNFTLKIRSTKLEDSAMYFCASSEDRGAGELFFGEGSRLTVL.

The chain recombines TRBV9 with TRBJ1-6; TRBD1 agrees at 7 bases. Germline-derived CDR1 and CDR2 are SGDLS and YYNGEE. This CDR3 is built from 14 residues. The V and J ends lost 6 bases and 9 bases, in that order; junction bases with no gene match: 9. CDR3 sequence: CASMGDRLGSPLHF. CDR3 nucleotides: TGTGCCAGCATGGGGGACAGACTTGGTTCACCCCTCCACTTT.

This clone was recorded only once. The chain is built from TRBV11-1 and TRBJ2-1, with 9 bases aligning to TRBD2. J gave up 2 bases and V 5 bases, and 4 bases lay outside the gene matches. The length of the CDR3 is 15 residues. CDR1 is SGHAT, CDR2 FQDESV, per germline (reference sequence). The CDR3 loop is CASSPREGTYNEQFF. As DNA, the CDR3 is TGTGCCAGCAGCCCGCGGGAGGGTACCTACAATGAGCAGTTCTTC. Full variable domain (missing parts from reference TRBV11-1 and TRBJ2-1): EAEVAQSPRYKITEKSQAVAFWCDPISGHATLYWYRQILGQGPELLVQFQDESVVDDSQLPKDRFSAERLKGVDSTLKIQPAELGDSAMYLCASSPREGTYNEQFFGPGTRLTVL.

For the CDR3, the DNA is TGCGCCAGCAGCCAGGGCATATGGACAGATACGCAGTATTTT. As protein: CASSQGIWTDTQYF. The rearrangement links TRBV4-1 to TRBJ2-3; D is ambiguous. V was clipped by 3 bases and J by 3 bases, with 10 bases between them. The CDR3 spans 14 residues. CDR1 MGHRA and CDR2 YSYEKL come from the germline V gene.

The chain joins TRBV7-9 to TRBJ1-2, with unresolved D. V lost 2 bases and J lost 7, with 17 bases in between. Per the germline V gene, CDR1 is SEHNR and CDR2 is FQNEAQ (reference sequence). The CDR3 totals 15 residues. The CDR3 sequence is CASSLSGLGQAGYTF. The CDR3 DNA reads TGTGCCAGCAGCTTATCGGGCCTCGGGCAGGCTGGCTACACCTTC.

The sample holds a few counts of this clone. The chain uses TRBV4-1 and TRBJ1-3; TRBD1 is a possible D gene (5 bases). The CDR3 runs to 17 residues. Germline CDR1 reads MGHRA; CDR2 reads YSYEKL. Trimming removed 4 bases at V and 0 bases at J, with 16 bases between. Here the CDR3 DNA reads TGCGCCAGCAGCCTCCTCGAAGGGACTGCCTCTGGAAACACCATATATTTT. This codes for CASSLLEGTASGNTIYF.

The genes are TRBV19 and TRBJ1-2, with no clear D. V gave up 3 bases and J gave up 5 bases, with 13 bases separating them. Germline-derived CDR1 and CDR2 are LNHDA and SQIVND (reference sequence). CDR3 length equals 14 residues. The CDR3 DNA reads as TGTGCCAGTAGTATGGTCCACTCCACATATGGCTACACCTTC. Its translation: CASSMVHSTYGYTF.

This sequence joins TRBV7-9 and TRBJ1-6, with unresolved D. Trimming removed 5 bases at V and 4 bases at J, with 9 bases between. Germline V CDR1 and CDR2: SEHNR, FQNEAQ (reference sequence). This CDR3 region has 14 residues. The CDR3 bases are TGTGCCAGCAGCCTAGAACAGTATAATTCACCCCTCCACTTT. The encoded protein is CASSLEQYNSPLHF.

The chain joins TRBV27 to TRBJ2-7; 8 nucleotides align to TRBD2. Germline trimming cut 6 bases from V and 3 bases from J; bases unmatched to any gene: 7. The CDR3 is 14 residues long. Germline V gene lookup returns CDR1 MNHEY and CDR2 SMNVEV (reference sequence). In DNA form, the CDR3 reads TGTGCCAGCAGATACCGGGGGGGGAACTACGAGCAGTACTTC. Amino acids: CASRYRGGNYEQYF.

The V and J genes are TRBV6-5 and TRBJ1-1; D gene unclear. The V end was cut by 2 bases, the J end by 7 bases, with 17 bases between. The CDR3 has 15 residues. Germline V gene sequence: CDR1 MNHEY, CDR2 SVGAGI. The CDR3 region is CASSYGFVGQNEAFF. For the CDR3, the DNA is TGTGCCAGCAGTTACGGCTTTGTAGGGCAGAATGAAGCTTTCTTT.

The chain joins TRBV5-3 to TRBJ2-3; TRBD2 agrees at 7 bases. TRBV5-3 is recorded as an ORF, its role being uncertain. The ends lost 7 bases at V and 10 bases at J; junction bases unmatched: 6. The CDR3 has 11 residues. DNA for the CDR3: TGTGCCAGAGAGATACGGGGGGCGCAGTATTTT. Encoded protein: CAREIRGAQYF.

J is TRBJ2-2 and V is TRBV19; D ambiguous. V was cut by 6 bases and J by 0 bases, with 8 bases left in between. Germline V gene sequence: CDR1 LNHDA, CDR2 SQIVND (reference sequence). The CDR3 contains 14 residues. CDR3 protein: CASRDGANTGELFF. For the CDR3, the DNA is TGTGCCAGTAGGGACGGAGCGAACACCGGGGAGCTGTTTTTT.